Following are 19 T cell receptor beta chains from one sample sequenced in a study of cytomegalovirus exposure and HLA in healthy donors. The PCR had 60 Vbeta and 13 Jbeta primers. The table came from immunoSEQ multiplex PCR; TCRdb's copy has only in-frame clones and leaves some out. The table shows approximately 89,000 clones, with more than 65% occurring only once. Specimen: PBMCs. The receptors shown here come from a human donor in good health.

V and J are TRBV5-4 and TRBJ1-2; a possible D gene is TRBD1 (6 bases). Germline V lookup: CDR1 SGHNT, CDR2 YYREEE (reference sequence). The length of the CDR3 is 15 residues. V dropped 4 bases and J dropped 4 bases, with 17 bases sitting between them. The CDR3 reads CASSMGGAEVYGYTF. CDR3 in DNA: TGTGCCAGCAGCATGGGGGGCGCGGAAGTCTATGGCTACACCTTC.

The chain is built from TRBV7-8 and TRBJ2-3; TRBD1 aligns across 10 bases. The V gene end was trimmed by 5 bases and the J gene end by 4 bases; junction bases not matched to a gene: 3. The CDR3 covers 14 residues. Germline CDR1 and CDR2: SGHVS and FQNEAQ. The CDR3 spells CASSLGTGADTQYF. Written as DNA, the CDR3 is TGTGCCAGCAGCCTCGGGACAGGGGCAGATACGCAGTATTTT.

This sequence joins TRBV11-3 and TRBJ2-1; 10 positions agree with TRBD2. The CDR3 contains 14 residues. V shed 5 bases and J 12 bases; nucleotides not matched to a gene: 10. The germline gives CDR1 SGHNT, CDR2 YENEEA. CDR3 sequence reads: CASSPGVAGGPQFF. The CDR3 bases are TGTGCCAGCAGCCCCGGGGTAGCGGGAGGACCGCAGTTCTTC.

The chain recombines TRBV6-5 with TRBJ1-1, with TRBD1 as a possible D gene (6 bases). V was clipped by 7 bases and J by 4 bases, with 13 bases between them. Germline CDR1 MNHEY, CDR2 SVGAGI. CDR3 size: 13 residues. CDR3 in DNA: TGTGCCAGCATTGGACAGCGTTCCACTGAAGCTTTCTTT. Translation gives CASIGQRSTEAFF.

This chain uses TRBV5-1 with TRBJ2-3; 8 positions agree with TRBD2. Losses at the gene ends were 3 bases for V and 0 bases for J; bases not matched to a gene: 3. The germline V gene encodes CDR1 SGHRS and CDR2 YFSETQ. The CDR3 length is 15 residues. The DNA for the CDR3 is TGCGCCAGCAGCTCCCGGGGGGGTAGCACAGATACGCAGTATTTT. Its translation: CASSSRGGSTDTQYF.

The rearrangement uses TRBV27 and TRBJ2-3; 7 bases are shared with TRBD2. The CDR3 spans 19 residues. Trimming took 3 bases from V and 0 from J; bases not matched to a gene: 15. Germline CDR1 reads MNHEY; CDR2 reads SMNVEV (reference sequence). CDR3 loop: CASSLGVMPSGLSTDTQYF. The CDR3 coding sequence is TGTGCCAGCAGTTTGGGGGTAATGCCTAGCGGCCTTAGCACAGATACGCAGTATTTT.

To note about this clone: Given the absence of the conserved phenylalanine or tryptophan at the CDR3 end, a read error is likely. The chain employs TRBV28 and TRBJ1-2, with TRBD1 as a possible D gene (5 bases). Germline-derived CDR1 and CDR2 are MDHEN and SYDVKM. The CDR3 totals 13 residues. V lost 6 bases and J 2 bases, leaving 10 bases between the germline ends. The CDR3 DNA is TGTGCCAGCAGCCAAGGACACAACTATGGCTACACCCTC. It codes for CASSQGHNYGYTL.

The CDR3 DNA reads as TGTGCCAGGGGACAGGGGCCCCGAAGCTCCTACGAGCAGTACTTC. The encoded protein is CARGQGPRSSYEQYF. The chain uses TRBV19 and TRBJ2-7; 10 nucleotides align to TRBD1. V dropped 9 bases and J dropped 0; count of bases not matched to a gene: 8. CDR3 length: 15 residues. Germline V gene data show CDR1 as LNHDA and CDR2 as SQIVND (reference sequence).

The chain couples TRBV19 to TRBJ2-3; no definite D call. Germline V gives CDR1 LNHDA, CDR2 SQIVND (reference sequence). V lost 5 bases to trimming and J lost 0 bases, with 12 bases between them. The CDR3 length is 15 residues. Written as DNA, the CDR3 is TGTGCCAGTAGTGCCACATCTTCTAGCACAGATACGCAGTATTTT. This gives the protein CASSATSSSTDTQYF.

The V and J genes are TRBV19 and TRBJ2-1; TRBD2 is a possible D gene (6 bases). This CDR3 region has 15 residues. The germline gives CDR1 LNHDA, CDR2 SQIVND (reference sequence). V gave up 10 bases and J gave up 2 bases, with 18 bases separating them. CDR3 nucleotide sequence: TGTGCCACCCACCCTAGCGCAGGGCCCTACAATGAGCAGTTCTTC. Its translation is CATHPSAGPYNEQFF.

V is TRBV29-1 and J is TRBJ1-5; possible D gene TRBD1, 5 bases. V lost 7 bases to trimming and J lost 2 bases, with 15 bases between them. Germline CDR1 and CDR2: SQVTM and ANQGSEA. The CDR3 runs to 14 residues. CDR3 nucleotide sequence: TGCAGCGCTCAACCGGGGGGGGGCAATCAGCCCCAGCATTTT. Amino acids: CSAQPGGGNQPQHF.

The chain combines TRBV18 with TRBJ2-3; D is possibly TRBD1 (5 bases). The germline V gene encodes CDR1 KGHSH and CDR2 LQKENI. The CDR3 is made up of 14 amino acids. The V and J ends lost 8 bases and 2 bases respectively, with 14 bases between them. The CDR3 DNA is TGTGCCAGCCAAGGGCAGGGAAACACAGATACGCAGTATTTT. The encoded protein is CASQGQGNTDTQYF.

This chain uses TRBV7-9 with TRBJ2-3; 7 bases are shared with TRBD1. Germline V lookup: CDR1 SEHNR, CDR2 FQNEAQ (reference sequence). The CDR3 contains 14 residues. V lost 1 base, J lost 6 bases, and 4 bases stayed unmatched. DNA for the CDR3: TGTGCCAGCAGCTTAGGACAGGGCGTGGATACGCAGTATTTT. Translating gives CASSLGQGVDTQYF. Variable domain in full (rest from reference TRBV7-9 and TRBJ2-3): DTGVSQNPRHKITKRGQNVTFRCDPISEHNRLYWYRQTLGQGPEFLTYFQNEAQLEKSRLLSDRFSAERPKGSFSTLEIQRTEQGDSAMYLCASSLGQGVDTQYFGPGTRLTVL.

The chain joins TRBV18 to TRBJ2-6; the D gene is possibly TRBD1 (6 bases). The germline V gene has CDR1 KGHSH and CDR2 LQKENI. The CDR3 runs 15 residues. Trimming stripped 6 bases from V and 3 bases from J, with 12 bases between. DNA for the CDR3: TGTGCCAGCTCGGCGAAGGGGGTTGGGGCCAACGTCCTGACTTTC. It specifies CASSAKGVGANVLTF.

This clone was seen only once. This sequence joins TRBV5-1 and TRBJ2-3; 11 bases are shared with TRBD2. Germline CDR1 is SGHRS and CDR2 is YFSETQ. The CDR3 extends over 17 amino acids. V was clipped by 1 base and J by 4 bases; unmatched bases: 8. CDR3: CASSLLSSGGLADTQYF. The CDR3 nucleotides read TGCGCCAGCAGCTTGTTGTCTAGCGGGGGGTTGGCAGATACGCAGTATTTT. Full variable domain (remainder filled in from reference TRBV5-1 and TRBJ2-3): KAGVTQTPRYLIKTRGQQVTLSCSPISGHRSVSWYQQTPGQGLQFLFEYFSETQRNKGNFPGRFSGRQFSNSRSEMNVSTLELGDSALYLCASSLLSSGGLADTQYFGPGTRLTVL.

This clone appeared a single time. The genes are TRBV7-9 and TRBJ2-3; 7 nucleotides line up with TRBD1. The CDR3 extends over 16 amino acids. The germline V gene encodes CDR1 SEHNR and CDR2 FQNEAQ (reference sequence). Trimming took 1 base from V and 2 from J; bases not matched to a gene: 6. The DNA of the CDR3 is TGTGCCAGCAGCTTAGAAACAGGGGTCGTCACAGATACGCAGTATTTT. It yields the protein CASSLETGVVTDTQYF.

The V and J genes are TRBV4-1 and TRBJ2-5, with D unclear. Germline V gives CDR1 MGHRA, CDR2 YSYEKL. Trimming pared 0 bases from V and 2 bases from J, leaving 10 bases between. This CDR3 has 15 amino acids. CDR3 sequence reads: CASSQDVQTQETQYF. The CDR3 DNA follows: TGCGCCAGCAGCCAAGACGTTCAAACACAAGAGACCCAGTACTTC.

This clone was seen more than once but under ten times. This rearrangement joins TRBV11-3 to TRBJ1-1; the D is unclear. Germline assignment: CDR1 SGHNT and CDR2 YENEEA. This CDR3 contains 13 residues. Trimming cost V 5 bases and J 3 bases, with 10 bases left between them. The CDR3 here is CASSPGLDTEAFF. CDR3 DNA: TGTGCCAGCAGCCCAGGACTGGACACTGAAGCTTTCTTT.

The CDR3 bases are TGTGCCAGCAGCTTACGGGCCGGCGGGGGGGCCGGAAAGACCCAGTACTTC. It codes for CASSLRAGGGAGKTQYF. The chain recombines TRBV7-2 with TRBJ2-5; 9 bases align to TRBD2. Trimming at V came to 2 bases and at J to 6 bases, leaving 13 bases not matched to a gene. The CDR3 is 17 amino acids. Germline assignment: CDR1 SGHTA and CDR2 FQGNSA.